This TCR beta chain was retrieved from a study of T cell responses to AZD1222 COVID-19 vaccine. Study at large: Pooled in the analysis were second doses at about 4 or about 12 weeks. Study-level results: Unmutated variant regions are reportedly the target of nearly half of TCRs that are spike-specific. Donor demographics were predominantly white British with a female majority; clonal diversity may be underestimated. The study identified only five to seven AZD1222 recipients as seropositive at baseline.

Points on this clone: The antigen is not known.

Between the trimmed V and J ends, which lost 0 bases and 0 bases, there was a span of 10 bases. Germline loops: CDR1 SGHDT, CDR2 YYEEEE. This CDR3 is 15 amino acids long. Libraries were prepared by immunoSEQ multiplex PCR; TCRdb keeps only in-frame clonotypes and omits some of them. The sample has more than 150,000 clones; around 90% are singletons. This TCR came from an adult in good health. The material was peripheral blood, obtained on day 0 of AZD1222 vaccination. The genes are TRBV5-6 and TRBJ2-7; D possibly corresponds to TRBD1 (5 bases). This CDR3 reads CASSLVSRDSYEQYF. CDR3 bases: TGTGCCAGCAGCTTGGTGTCCAGGGACTCCTACGAGCAGTACTTC. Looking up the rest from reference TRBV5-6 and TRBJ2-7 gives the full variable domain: DAGVTQSPTHLIKTRGQQVTLRCSPKSGHDTVSWYQQALGQGPQFIFQYYEEEERQRGNFPDRFSGHQFPNYSSELNVNALLLGDSALYLCASSLVSRDSYEQYFGPGTRLTVT.